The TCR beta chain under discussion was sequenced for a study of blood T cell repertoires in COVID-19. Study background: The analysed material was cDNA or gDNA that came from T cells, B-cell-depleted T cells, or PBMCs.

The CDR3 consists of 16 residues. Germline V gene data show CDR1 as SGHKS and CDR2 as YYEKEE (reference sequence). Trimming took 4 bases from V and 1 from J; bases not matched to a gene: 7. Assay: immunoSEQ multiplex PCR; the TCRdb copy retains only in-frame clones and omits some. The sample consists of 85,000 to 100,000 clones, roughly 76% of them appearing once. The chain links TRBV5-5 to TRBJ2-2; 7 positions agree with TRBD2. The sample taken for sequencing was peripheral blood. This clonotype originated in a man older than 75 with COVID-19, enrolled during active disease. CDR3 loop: CASSREAGKNTGELFF. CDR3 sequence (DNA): TGTGCCAGCAGCCGGGAAGCGGGGAAGAACACCGGGGAGCTGTTTTTT.